This T cell receptor (beta chain) was sequenced during a study of cytomegalovirus exposure and HLA in healthy donors. Trimming took off 3 bases at V and 10 bases at J, with 10 bases between the two ends. Germline CDR1 SGHTA, CDR2 FQGTGA. The CDR3 runs 13 residues. PCR used 60 Vbeta primers and 13 Jbeta primers. Only in-frame clones appear in the TCRdb table, and some are missing; sequencing was by immunoSEQ multiplex PCR. Here the sample spans about 100,000 clones, 65% to 80% being singletons. The gene calls are TRBV7-3 and TRBJ1-6; possible D gene TRBD1, 5 bases. Sample: PBMCs. This sequence was found in a man in his fifties in good health and CMV-seronegative. The CDR3 DNA is TGTGCCAGCAGCTTCAGGGAAGGCTCACCCCTCCACTTT. Residues: CASSFREGSPLHF.